This T cell receptor (beta chain) appears in the sequencing data of a study of T-cell memory formation after mild COVID-19. Study-level results: Pre-infection memory carried some responding clones, suggesting that cross-reactive memory joined. Clones shrinking between day 15 and 85 showed a balanced CD4/CD8 split, and those that grew later tilted toward CD4+.

After removal of 6 bases from V and 9 bases from J, the junction contained 9 bases not matched to a gene. CDR3 size: 16 residues. Each CDR3 protein gets one entry after TCRdb re-called the 5' RACE reads with MiXCR. Among around 510,000 distinct CDR3 sequences listed, approximately 21% were seen once. Notes on this clonotype: Its antigen remains unknown.

The clonotype originates from an adult woman who had mild COVID-19 (a few samples of this study predate the infection). Cell type and time point are not known. V is TRBV12-3 or TRBV12-4 and J is TRBJ1-6; 12 bases align to TRBD1. Sequenced: PBMCs or a T cell subset sorted from them (not recorded which). The chain's CDR3 is CASRYRDRGLVSPLHF. The CDR3, as DNA: TGTGCCAGCAGATACCGGGACAGGGGGCTAGTTTCACCCCTCCACTTT.